Sequencing of this T cell receptor (beta chain) was carried out in a study of blood T cells in healthy people across ages (dated by TCRdb to the mid-2010s). Describing the broader study: In model experiments, roughly one uniquely barcoded TCR beta cDNA molecule per two T cells was captured by template switching. Four age groups were formed from the donors: young (average 16 years), middle-aged (approximately 39), aged (under 70) and long-lived (82). The study analyzed two additional independent replicas of 1 million unique cDNA reads from the same blood draw for two donors, one aged 18 to 29 and one aged 80 or older. Age-related changes in TCR beta repertoire diversity were measured in the study by deep sequencing normalized with unique cDNA molecular identifiers. To avoid experimental bias, donors of different ages were randomly spread across the sequencing lanes.

This clonotype was observed once. The target of this receptor is not known. It has no much larger one-base neighbor in the sample; base qualities were not kept. General findings and caveats noted by the study authors: Estimates of total diversity based on one million sequenced T cells were regarded as lower bounds and as underestimates. Because profiling used bulk unsorted PBMCs, naive and antigen-experienced compartments could not be compared conclusively. Donor CMV infection status was unknown, potentially confounding age-related changes in expanded clonotypes. Observed TCR beta diversity correlated strongly with the percentage of naive T cells measured by flow cytometry. The long-lived group showed more naive CD4+ T cells, fewer expanded clones and increased TCR diversity than the aged group, suggesting age selection. As age increased, observed TCR beta diversity per million T cells dropped in a roughly linear way, and a significant reduction was already evident by age about 40.

Libraries were constructed by 5' RACE. The instrument was an Illumina HiSeq 2500. A second roughly 6 to 12 cycle PCR used a sample-barcoded 5' primer and a J-beta primer mix. A template-switch 5' adaptor carrying 12 random nucleotides introduced a unique molecular identifier onto each TCR beta cDNA molecule. At least 2.5 million CDR3-containing paired-end reads were obtained from each sample. All of the RNA was converted into first-strand cDNA using the Mint cDNA synthesis kit, with a TRBC-specific oligonucleotide serving as the primer. All cDNA was treated with uracil-DNA glycosylase and then went through a first 18-cycle PCR with the universal primers M1SS and BC2_uni_R. The authors' analysis ran thus. For normalization, 1 million high-quality reads, each with a distinct molecular identifier, were randomly selected from each sample. Reads sharing molecular identifiers were discarded rather than binned into consensus sequences. MiTCR, with a Q25 quality threshold and the strictest error-elimination algorithm, was used for CDR3 identification, clonotype clustering and error correction. A nonparametric unseen species model using Euler transformation provided a lower-bound estimate of total TCR beta diversity. TCRdb redid the processing of the public reads, applying fastp at Q25 and MiXCR, and retained in-frame beta chains. One record per CDR3 amino acid sequence lists the most common genes and DNA. TCRdb assigned the V and J calls; the authors' analysis was not used. The sample has some 860,000 distinct CDR3 sequences on record, 45% to 70% of them singletons. The ten largest clonotypes hold more than 25% of the sample.

Systemically healthy Caucasian individuals from Russia, 39 in total and aged about 6 to 90 years, were included as donors. Each donor gave ten milliliters of peripheral blood, collected into EDTA-treated Vacutainer tubes. Ficoll-Paque density-gradient centrifugation was used to isolate PBMCs, with at least 7 million per sample. Total RNA was extracted from PBMCs with Trizol reagent, with at least 5.5 micrograms obtained per sample. For every donor, an aliquot of PBMCs went through flow cytometry to measure the percentages of naive CD45RAhigh/CD27high T cells. Trimming removed 2 bases from V and 4 bases from J; the gene matches leave 6 bases unexplained. The CDR3 starts with the cysteine, ends with the phenylalanine, and has 15 residues. The DNA shown is the 45-base CDR3, in frame from base 1. The CDR1 and CDR2 encoded by the germline V gene (reference sequence) are DFQATT and SNEGSKA.

The chain uses TRBV20-1 and TRBJ2-5; 11 nucleotides in the junction match TRBD2. The sequence was obtained from a man aged 35-49 years in good health. The material sequenced was blood. The encoded CDR3 is CSARLAGGSGETQYF. The bases are TGCAGTGCTAGATTAGCGGGAGGGTCCGGAGAGACCCAGTACTTC.